The 24 T cell receptor beta chains below all came from one sample that was sequenced in a study of tumor and adjacent non-tumor tissue in lung cancer. A modified ARM-PCR protocol with three rounds of nested PCR amplified TCRbeta. TCRdb redid the calling of the multiplex PCR reads with MiXCR, one entry per CDR3 protein. The repertoire holds 220,000 or so distinct CDR3 sequences, with 71% as singletons. RNA was extracted from bulk tissue without any cell sorting. Sequencing was performed on lung tumor tissue. Receptors were obtained from a man between 60 and 75 years old with non-small cell lung cancer.

In the case of this clonotype: A read error is possible here, since a much larger clone lies one base away. The chain combines TRBV6-1 with TRBJ1-6, with D perhaps TRBD1 (6 bases). The CDR3 loop spans 15 amino acids. Per the germline V gene, CDR1 is MNHNS and CDR2 is SASEGT. V gave up 7 bases and J gave up 7 bases, with 17 bases separating them. The DNA for the CDR3 is TGTGCCAGCATGGAGGGAGGCACAGGGAATTCACCCCTCCACTTT. Its protein is CASMEGGTGNSPLHF.

The chain employs TRBV20-1 and TRBJ2-2; tentative D call: TRBD2 (6 bases). The V end was cut by 1 base, the J end by 7 bases, with 16 bases between. The V gene's germline CDR1 is DFQATT and CDR2 SNEGSKA (reference sequence). The CDR3 is 15 residues long. The CDR3 DNA reads TGCAGTGCTAGAGCTATTAGCGGCGAGCTCGGGGAGCTGTTTTTT. It yields the protein CSARAISGELGELFF.

A remark on this clonotype: The junction departs from the called germline gene at one end, perhaps through a read error. V and J are TRBV11-1 and TRBJ2-1; D is perhaps TRBD1 (5 bases). CDR1 is SGHAT and CDR2 is FQDESV in the germline V gene (reference sequence). This CDR3 spans 14 amino acids. For the CDR3, the DNA is TGTGCCAGCAGCTTCAGCAGGGCTTGGAATGAGCAGTTCTTT. Its translation: CASSFSRAWNEQFF.

As regards this clonotype: One base away lies a much larger clone, so this may be a sequencing read error. This chain uses TRBV4-3 with TRBJ1-5, with 7 positions matching TRBD1. Per germline, CDR1 LGHNA and CDR2 YSLEER. With V trimmed by 4 bases and J by 9 bases, 9 bases remained unmatched. The CDR3 totals 14 residues. The CDR3 DNA sequence: TGCGCCAGCAGCCTCCGGACAGGTGATCTGCCCCAGCATTTT. Its protein product is CASSLRTGDLPQHF.

Concerning this clonotype itself: One end of the junction varies from germline; a read error may be responsible. The chain couples TRBV11-3 to TRBJ2-4; D might be TRBD1 or TRBD2, each matching 5 bases. CDR3 size: 13 residues. Germline V gene sequence: CDR1 SGHNT, CDR2 YENEEA. The CDR3 spells CTSRAPGTNIQYF. The CDR3 DNA follows: TGTACCAGCAGGGCACCGGGGACAAACATTCAGTACTTC.

This clonotype came up many times. The chain couples TRBV11-3 to TRBJ2-1; TRBD2 matches 11 bases. This CDR3 region has 14 residues. Germline CDR1 and CDR2: SGHNT and YENEEA. V lost 5 bases to trimming and J lost 9 bases; unmatched junction nucleotides: 6. The CDR3 is CASSQGLAGGEQFF. In DNA, the CDR3 is TGTGCCAGCAGCCAGGGGCTAGCGGGGGGTGAGCAGTTCTTC. The complete variable domain, with remaining parts taken from reference TRBV11-3 and TRBJ2-1, reads EAGVVQSPRYKIIEKKQPVAFWCNPISGHNTLYWYLQNLGQGPELLIRYENEEAVDDSQLPKDRFSAERLKGVDSTLKIQPAELGDSAVYLCASSQGLAGGEQFFGPGTRLTVL.

This chain connects TRBV5-6 to TRBJ1-1, with D possibly matching TRBD1 (6 bases). CDR1 SGHDT and CDR2 YYEEEE come from the germline V gene. The V end lost 1 base, the J end lost 12 bases, and 13 bases lay between the germline ends. The CDR3 covers 12 residues. CDR3 DNA: TGTGCCAGCAGCTTGATGCAGGGGAGGTCTTTCTTT. It translates to CASSLMQGRSFF.

The chain combines TRBV20-1 with TRBJ2-1; 11 bases match TRBD2. After removal of 8 bases from V and 7 bases from J, the junction contained 10 bases not matched to a gene. Germline CDR1 reads DFQATT; CDR2 reads SNEGSKA (reference sequence). CDR3 length: 14 amino acids. DNA for the CDR3: TGCAGTACTGCTTCTAGCGGGGGGATTAATGAGCAGTTCTTC. Amino acid sequence: CSTASSGGINEQFF.

This clonotype was found a few times. The chain joins TRBV20-1 to TRBJ1-3; D gene ambiguous. Germline V lookup: CDR1 DFQATT, CDR2 SNEGSKA (reference sequence). The CDR3 has 14 amino acids. Trimming left V 3 bases short and J 0 bases short, with 9 bases between. CDR3 in amino acids: CSARHTGSGNTIYF. CDR3 sequence (DNA): TGCAGTGCTAGGCACACGGGCTCTGGAAACACCATATATTTT.

This sequence joins TRBV11-2 and TRBJ2-7, with TRBD2 matching over 9 bases. In germline, CDR1 is SGHAT, CDR2 FQNNGV. The CDR3 has 14 residues. V lost 5 bases to trimming and J lost 4 bases; unmatched junction nucleotides: 6. CDR3 protein: CASSPGTSQYEQYF. The CDR3 nucleotides are TGTGCCAGCAGCCCCGGGACTAGCCAATACGAGCAGTACTTC.

As for this clonotype: A clone one base away is much larger, so this may be a read error. CDR3 bases: TGTGCCAGCAGGACCGCGATGAATGAGCAGTTCTTC. Encoded protein: CASRTAMNEQFF. The genes are TRBV11-2 and TRBJ2-1; no firm D call. The CDR3 sequence is 12 residues long. The germline V gene encodes CDR1 SGHAT and CDR2 FQNNGV. The ends were cut back, 6 bases at V and 7 bases at J, with 10 bases in the middle.

Comments on this clonotype: A clone one base away is much larger, so this may be a read error. The chain employs TRBV11-2 and TRBJ2-1, with 7 bases fitting TRBD1. The CDR3 has 14 amino acids. Germline V CDR1 and CDR2: SGHAT, FQNNGV. In DNA, the CDR3 is TGTGCCAGCAGCTTAGGGCTAGGGGGCAATGATCAGTTCTTC. Translation: CASSLGLGGNDQFF.

This clonotype was recorded many times. The V and J genes are TRBV12-3 or TRBV12-4 and TRBJ1-4, with D perhaps TRBD1 (6 bases). The germline V and J ends were trimmed by 1 base and 8 bases, with 11 bases remaining between them. The CDR3 contains 14 residues. CDR3 region: CASSLGQAGEKLFF. CDR3 nucleotides: TGTGCCAGCAGTTTAGGACAGGCCGGCGAAAAACTGTTTTTT.

Points on this clonotype: With a much larger clone just one base away, this may be a read error. This sequence joins TRBV6-1 and TRBJ1-1, with TRBD1 matching over 9 bases. CDR3 length: 13 residues. Germline CDR1 reads MNHNS; CDR2 reads SASEGT. The CDR3 loop is CASRNTGGTEALF. Written as DNA, the CDR3 is TGTGCCAGCAGGAACACAGGGGGCACTGAAGCTCTCTTT.

This clonotype was observed a handful of times. V and J are TRBV20-1 and TRBJ2-3; no reliable D call. The CDR3 has 10 residues. Germline V gene lookup returns CDR1 DFQATT and CDR2 SNEGSKA (reference sequence). Trimming pared 8 bases from V and 5 bases from J, leaving 8 bases between. For the CDR3, the DNA is TGCAGTTCACGTGGAGATACGCAGTATTTT. It translates to CSSRGDTQYF.

Many counts were recorded for this clonotype. The CDR3 DNA reads as TGTGCCAGCAGTTACTCGTCCATGGGGGAAAAACTGTTTTTT. Translated, it gives CASSYSSMGEKLFF. The chain recombines TRBV6-5 with TRBJ1-4; the D is unclear. In germline, CDR1 is MNHEY, CDR2 SVGAGI. V shed 0 bases and J shed 8 bases, with 10 bases lying between them. The CDR3 length is 14 residues.

This clonotype has at least ten counts. The rearrangement uses TRBV10-1 and TRBJ1-3; D uncertain. The CDR3 consists of 15 residues. V was pared by 7 bases and J by 0 bases, with 13 bases between. Per the germline V gene, CDR1 is WNHNN and CDR2 is SYGVQD (reference sequence). The CDR3 DNA reads as TGCGCCAGCACCTCTCGGACGGACTCTGGAAACACCATATATTTT. It translates to CASTSRTDSGNTIYF.

Points on this clonotype: The junction shows a germline mismatch at one end, possibly a read error. The rearrangement links TRBV5-4 to TRBJ2-3, with 9 bases fitting TRBD2. From germline, CDR1 is SGHNT and CDR2 YYREEE (reference sequence). The length of the CDR3 is 16 residues. The CDR3 DNA follows: TGTGCTAGCAGCTTGCGGGCTAGCGGGACTAGTGATACGCAGTATTTT. This sequence encodes CASSLRASGTSDTQYF.

Of note for this clonotype: An end of the junction differs from the germline gene, which may be a read error. The chain carries TRBV11-2 and TRBJ2-2; D not resolved. This CDR3 region has 15 residues. Germline V gene lookup returns CDR1 SGHAT and CDR2 FQNNGV. The chain's CDR3 is CASSEGGRSSGELFF. The CDR3 region has the DNA TGTGCCAGCAGTGAAGGTGGCCGAAGCTCCGGTGAGCTTTTTTTT.

This clonotype appeared many times. The chain links TRBV5-4 to TRBJ1-4, with D possibly TRBD1 on 6 matching bases. V lost 2 bases, J lost 5 bases, and 13 bases lay in between. Per germline, CDR1 SGHNT and CDR2 YYREEE (reference sequence). The CDR3 runs 15 residues. CDR3 sequence: CASSFTGTGNEKLFF. CDR3 coding DNA: TGTGCCAGCAGCTTCACAGGGACCGGGAATGAAAAACTGTTTTTT. The full variable domain, its missing parts supplied by reference TRBV5-4 and TRBJ1-4, is ETGVTQSPTHLIKTRGQQVTLRCSSQSGHNTVSWYQQALGQGPQFIFQYYREEENGRGNFPPRFSGLQFPNYSSELNVNALELDDSALYLCASSFTGTGNEKLFFGSGTQLSVL.

Remarks on this clonotype: The junction does not match germline at one end; this may be a read error. The genes are TRBV20-1 and TRBJ2-5; D call uncertain. Germline V gives CDR1 DFQATT, CDR2 SNEGSKA (reference sequence). The CDR3 loop spans 10 amino acids. Written as DNA, the CDR3 is TGCAGTGCCAGCCAAGGGACCCAGTACTTC. Protein sequence: CSASQGTQYF.

Remarks on this clonotype: One end of the junction is discordant with germline, which a read error may explain. V and J are TRBV20-1 and TRBJ1-1; D possibly corresponds to TRBD1 (6 bases). The CDR3 runs to 12 residues. The germline gives CDR1 DFQATT, CDR2 SNEGSKA (reference sequence). The CDR3 here is CRARAGHSEAFF. CDR3 DNA sequence: TGCAGAGCTAGGGCGGGACACAGTGAAGCTTTCTTT.

Note on this clonotype: The CDR3 ends on some other residue instead of the conserved phenylalanine or tryptophan, so this is likely a read error. This chain uses TRBV6-5 with TRBJ1-6; 7 bases fit TRBD1. The CDR3 has 13 residues. Germline lookup yields CDR1 MNHEY and CDR2 SVGAGI. Unmatched junction bases numbered 5, after V lost 7 bases and J lost 8 bases. DNA for the CDR3: TGTGCCAGCAATTTCAGGGGGGATTCACCCCTCCACCTT. It translates to CASNFRGDSPLHL.

As concerns this clonotype: A much larger clone is a single base away; this may be a read error. CDR3 protein: CVASRRQGGEQYF. In DNA, the CDR3 is TGTGTCGCCTCCCGGAGACAGGGGGGAGAGCAGTACTTC. The chain has TRBV6-5 and TRBJ2-7, with TRBD1 matching 9 bases. Germline V lookup: CDR1 MNHEY, CDR2 SVGAGI. This CDR3 is built from 13 residues.